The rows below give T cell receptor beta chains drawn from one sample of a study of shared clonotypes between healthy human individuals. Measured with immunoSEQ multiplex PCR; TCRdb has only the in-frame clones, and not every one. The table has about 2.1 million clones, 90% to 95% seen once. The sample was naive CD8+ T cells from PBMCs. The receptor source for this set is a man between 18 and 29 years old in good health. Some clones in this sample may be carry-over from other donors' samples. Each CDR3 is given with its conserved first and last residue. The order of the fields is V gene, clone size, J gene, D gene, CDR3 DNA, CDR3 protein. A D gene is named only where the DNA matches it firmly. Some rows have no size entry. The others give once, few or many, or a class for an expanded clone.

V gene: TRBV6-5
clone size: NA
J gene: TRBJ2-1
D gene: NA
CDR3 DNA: TGTGCCAGCAGTCTAGCGTACCTCAATGAGCAGTTCTTC
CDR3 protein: CASSLAYLNEQFF

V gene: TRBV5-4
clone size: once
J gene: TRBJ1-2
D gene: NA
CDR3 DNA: TGTGCCAGCAGCTCGGATGGAGCCGGGGGCGTAATCAACTATGGCTACACCTTC
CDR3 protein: CASSSDGAGGVINYGYTF

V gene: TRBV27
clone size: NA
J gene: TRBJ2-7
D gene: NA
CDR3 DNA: TGTGCCAGCAGTTTAAGGAGTCTAAACTACGAGCAGTACTTC
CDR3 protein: CASSLRSLNYEQYF

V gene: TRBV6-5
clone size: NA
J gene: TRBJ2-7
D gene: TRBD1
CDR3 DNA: TGTGCCAGCAGACAACAGGGGTCCCTTCTCGAGCAGTACTTC
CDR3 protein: CASRQQGSLLEQYF

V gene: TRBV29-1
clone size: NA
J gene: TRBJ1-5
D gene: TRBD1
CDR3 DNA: TGCAGCGTTTCCGGGACAGGGGTTAATCAGCCCCAGCATTTT
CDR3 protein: CSVSGTGVNQPQHF

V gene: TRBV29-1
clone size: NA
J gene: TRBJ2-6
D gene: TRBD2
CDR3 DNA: TGCAGCGTTTTCGGTCTGTGGGAGGGAAGGGCTGGGGCCAACGTCCTGACTTTC
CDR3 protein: CSVFGLWEGRAGANVLTF

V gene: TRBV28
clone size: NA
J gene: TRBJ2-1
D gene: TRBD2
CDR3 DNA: TGTGCCAGCAGTCCGGGGGGTGAGGGGAATGAGCAGTTCTTC
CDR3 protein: CASSPGGEGNEQFF

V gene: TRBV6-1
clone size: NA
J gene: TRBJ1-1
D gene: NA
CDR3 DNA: TGTGCCAGCAGCCTCGATGGTTTCTTT
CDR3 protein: CASSLDGFF

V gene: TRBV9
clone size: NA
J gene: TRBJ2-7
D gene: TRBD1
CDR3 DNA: TGTGCCAGCAGCGTAGGGGACAGGGCAGGGGAGCAGTACTTC
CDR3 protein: CASSVGDRAGEQYF

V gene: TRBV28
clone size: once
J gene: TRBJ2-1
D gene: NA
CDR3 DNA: TGTGCCAGCAGTTCCCAGAAGGACGAGCAGTTCTTC
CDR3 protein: CASSSQKDEQFF

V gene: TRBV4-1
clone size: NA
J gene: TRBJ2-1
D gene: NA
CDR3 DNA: TGCGCCAGCAGCCTCTTTGACTCAAGGGCGGGTGAGCAGTTCTTC
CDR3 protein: CASSLFDSRAGEQFF

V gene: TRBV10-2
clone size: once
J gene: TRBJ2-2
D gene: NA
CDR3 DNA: TGCGCCAGCCGAAGTTTGTGGGGGGAGCTGTTTTTT
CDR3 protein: CASRSLWGELFF

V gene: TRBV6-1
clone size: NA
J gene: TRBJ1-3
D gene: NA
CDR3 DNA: TGTGCCAGCAGAGGCCTCCTGACCATATATTTT
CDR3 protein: CASRGLLTIYF

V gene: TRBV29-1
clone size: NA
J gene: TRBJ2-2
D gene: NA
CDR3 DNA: TGCAGCGTGGCAGGGGCCAGGGAGTTGACCGGGGAGCTGTTTTTT
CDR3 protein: CSVAGARELTGELFF

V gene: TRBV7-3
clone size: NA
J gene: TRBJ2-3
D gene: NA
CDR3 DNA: TGTGCCAGCAGCTCATGGGACAAATCAGGGGCAGATACGCAGTATTTT
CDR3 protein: CASSSWDKSGADTQYF

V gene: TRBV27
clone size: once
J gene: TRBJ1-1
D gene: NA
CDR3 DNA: TGTGCCAGCAGTTTGTTAGAAGGGGGTGAAGCTTTCTTT
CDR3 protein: CASSLLEGGEAFF

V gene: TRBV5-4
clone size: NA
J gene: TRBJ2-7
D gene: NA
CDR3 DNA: TGTGCCAGCTCAAGACGCAGCGAGCAGTACTTC
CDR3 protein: CASSRRSEQYF

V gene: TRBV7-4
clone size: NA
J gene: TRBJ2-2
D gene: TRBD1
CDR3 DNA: TGTGCCAGCAGCAAGCGACAGGGTTCCACAACTAACACCGGGGAGCTGTTTTTT
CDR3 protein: CASSKRQGSTTNTGELFF

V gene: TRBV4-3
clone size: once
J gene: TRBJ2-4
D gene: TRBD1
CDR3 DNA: TGCGCCAGCAGCCCTGGGACAGTAAAAAACATTCAGTACTTC
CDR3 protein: CASSPGTVKNIQYF

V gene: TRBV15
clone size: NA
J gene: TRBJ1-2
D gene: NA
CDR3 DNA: TGTGCCACCAGCAGAGATCAACTTTCCATTAGGAATGGCTACACCTTC
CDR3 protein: CATSRDQLSIRNGYTF

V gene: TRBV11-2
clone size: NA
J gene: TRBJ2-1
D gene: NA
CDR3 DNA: TGTGCCAGCAGCTCGGACAGGAGCCCTTTGGAGGGGCAGTTCTTC
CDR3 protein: CASSSDRSPLEGQFF

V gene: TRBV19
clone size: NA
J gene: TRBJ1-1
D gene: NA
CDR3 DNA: TGTGCCTACCCCGGGGGGACTGAAGCTTTCTTT
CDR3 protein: CAYPGGTEAFF

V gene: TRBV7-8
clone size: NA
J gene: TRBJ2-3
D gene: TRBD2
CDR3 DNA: TGTGCCAGCCAACTGACTAGCGGGAGTTGGAGCACAGATACGCAGTATTTT
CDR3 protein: CASQLTSGSWSTDTQYF

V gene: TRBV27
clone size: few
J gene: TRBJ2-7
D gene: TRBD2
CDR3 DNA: TGTGCCAGCGGGACTAGCGGATACGAGCAGTACTTC
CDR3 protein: CASGTSGYEQYF

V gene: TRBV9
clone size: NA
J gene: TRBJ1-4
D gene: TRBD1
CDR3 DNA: TGTGCCAGCAGCCCGGGGGGGACAGGGAGGGAAAAACTGTTTTTT
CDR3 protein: CASSPGGTGREKLFF

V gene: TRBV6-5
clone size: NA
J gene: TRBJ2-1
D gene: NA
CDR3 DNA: TGTGCCAGCGGCCAGTTCGTGCAGTTCTTC
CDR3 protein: CASGQFVQFF

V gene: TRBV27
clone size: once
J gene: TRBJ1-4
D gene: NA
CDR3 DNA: TGTGCCAGCAGTTTATTGGGGTCGGGTGAAAAACTGTTTTTT
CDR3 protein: CASSLLGSGEKLFF

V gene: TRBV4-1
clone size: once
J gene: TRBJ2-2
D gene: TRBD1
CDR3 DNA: TGCGCCAGCAGCCAGGGGACAGGGGCGAACACCGGGGAGCTGTTTTTT
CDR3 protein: CASSQGTGANTGELFF

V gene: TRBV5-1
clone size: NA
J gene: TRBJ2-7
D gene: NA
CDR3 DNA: TGCGCCAGCAGCTTCAGTCAGACCTACGAGCAGTACTTC
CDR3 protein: CASSFSQTYEQYF

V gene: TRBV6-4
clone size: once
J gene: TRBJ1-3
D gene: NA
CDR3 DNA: TGTGCCAGCAGAGGTGATACTGGCGTGATAGGGGGAAACACCATATATTTT
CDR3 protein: CASRGDTGVIGGNTIYF

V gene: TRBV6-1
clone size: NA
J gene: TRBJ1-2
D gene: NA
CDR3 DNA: TGTGCCACGAGGTCGTCCGATGGCTACACCTTC
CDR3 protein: CATRSSDGYTF

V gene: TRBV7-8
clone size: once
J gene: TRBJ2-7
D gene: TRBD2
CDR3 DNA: TGTGCCAGCAGCCACGGGACTAGCTCCTACGAGCAGTACTTC
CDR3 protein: CASSHGTSSYEQYF

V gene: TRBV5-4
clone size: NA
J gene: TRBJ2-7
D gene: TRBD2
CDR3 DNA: TGTGCCAGCACCCCGGGCCCGGGACTACCTACCTACGAGCAGTACTTC
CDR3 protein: CASTPGPGLPTYEQYF

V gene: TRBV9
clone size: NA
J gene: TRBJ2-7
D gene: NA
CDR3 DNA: TGTGCCAGCAGCGTAGGGTCGGGGACCTACGAGCAGTACTTC
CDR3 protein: CASSVGSGTYEQYF

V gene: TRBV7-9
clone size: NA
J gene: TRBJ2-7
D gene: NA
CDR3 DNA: TGTGCCAGCAGCCCCAAGGGACTTTCCTACGAGCAGTACTTC
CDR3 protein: CASSPKGLSYEQYF

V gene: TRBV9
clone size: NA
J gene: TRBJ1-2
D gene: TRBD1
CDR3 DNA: TGTGCCAGCACCCCCTACGGGACAGATAACTATGGCTACACCTTC
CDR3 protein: CASTPYGTDNYGYTF

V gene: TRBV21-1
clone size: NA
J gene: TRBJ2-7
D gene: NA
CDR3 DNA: TGTGCCAGCAGCAAGGACAGGGGCCACGAGCAGTACTTC
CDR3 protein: CASSKDRGHEQYF

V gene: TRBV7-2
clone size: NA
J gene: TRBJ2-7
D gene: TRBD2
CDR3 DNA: TGTGCCAGCAGCTTAGCCGACGGGGGGATATACGAGCAGTACTTC
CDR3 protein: CASSLADGGIYEQYF

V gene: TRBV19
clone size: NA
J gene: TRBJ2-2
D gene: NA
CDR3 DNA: TGTGCCACTAAGATAGGCACCGGGGAGCTGTTTTTT
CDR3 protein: CATKIGTGELFF

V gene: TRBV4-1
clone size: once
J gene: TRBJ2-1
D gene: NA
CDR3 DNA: TGCGCCAGCAGCCCGGGAGAGGGTAACTACAATGAGCAGTTCTTC
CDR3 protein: CASSPGEGNYNEQFF

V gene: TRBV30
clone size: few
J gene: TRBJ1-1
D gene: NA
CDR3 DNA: TGTGCCTGGGACAGAAACACTGAAGCTTTCTTT
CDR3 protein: CAWDRNTEAFF